The clone carrying this T cell receptor beta chain turned up a few times. TCRdb reanalysed the 5' RACE reads using MiXCR and keeps one entry per CDR3 protein. The sample includes 400,000 to 550,000 distinct CDR3 sequences, roughly a fifth of them seen just once. These data come from a study of identical twins. The CDR3 consists of 14 residues. V shed 7 bases and J shed 2 bases, with 15 bases lying between them. Germline CDR1 reads MNHNS; CDR2 reads SASEGT. These data also formed part of another study, on T cells expressing NK-cell markers. From that paper: NKG2C+ dominant clonotype frequencies in six donors were roughly 1.0-7.5% of CD8+ T cells.

The sequenced sample consisted of CD4+ T cells sorted from blood. The chain combines TRBV6-1 with TRBJ2-7, with a tentative D call TRBD2 (7 bases). The clonotype comes from a woman aged 18-35 years in good health. CDR3 protein: CASNAPGGPYEQYF. The CDR3 DNA sequence: TGTGCCAGCAACGCACCGGGGGGCCCCTACGAGCAGTACTTC.